A single sample is the source of the 20 T cell receptor beta chains below, sequenced in a study of CD8 T cells in ankylosing spondylitis. Study findings and constraints: Ankylosing spondylitis blood seemed to carry a telltale TCR beta motif made of eight highly homologous variants.

MiXCR was run by TCRdb on the 5' RACE reads, yielding one entry per CDR3 protein. The sample shows fewer than 750,000 distinct CDR3 sequences, over 15% of them seen only once. No antigen is known for these receptors. Input material: blood, either unsorted or a sorted T cell fraction (not recorded which). Receptors were obtained from a male donor with ankylosing spondylitis.

This clonotype showed up many times. The V call is TRBV5-1, the J call TRBJ2-7, with TRBD1 matching over 7 bases. Per germline, CDR1 SGHRS and CDR2 YFSETQ. After removal of 3 bases from V and 6 bases from J, the junction contained 9 bases not matched to a gene. The CDR3 contains 14 residues. CDR3 sequence: CASSSGQSFSEQYF. DNA for the CDR3: TGCGCCAGCAGCTCGGGACAGAGTTTCTCCGAGCAGTACTTC.

This chain connects TRBV28 to TRBJ2-7; D tentatively reads TRBD1 or TRBD2 (7 bases each). This CDR3 is 15 amino acids long. Deletions cut 6 bases from V and 0 bases from J, with 15 bases between. CDR1 and CDR2 from the germline V gene are MDHEN and SYDVKM. As DNA, the CDR3 is TGTGCCAGCAGCCCAGGGGGGGAGAGCTCCTACGAGCAGTACTTC. Residues: CASSPGGESSYEQYF.

The rearrangement uses TRBV6-2 or TRBV6-3 and TRBJ2-1; D gene unclear. Germline V gives CDR1 MNHEY, CDR2 SVGEGT. V lost 4 bases to trimming and J lost 10 bases, with 11 bases between them. This CDR3 spans 12 amino acids. CDR3: CASSFVQDEQFF. The CDR3 DNA reads TGTGCCAGCAGTTTCGTGCAGGACGAGCAGTTCTTC.

The chain couples TRBV10-2 to TRBJ2-7, with 12 bases fitting TRBD2. This CDR3 contains 18 residues. Germline lookup yields CDR1 WSHSY and CDR2 SAAADI. The ends lost 2 bases at V and 2 bases at J; junction bases unmatched: 10. The chain's CDR3 is CASSEMALAGGSTYEQYF. CDR3 in DNA: TGCGCCAGCAGTGAGATGGCACTAGCGGGGGGATCTACCTACGAGCAGTACTTC.

The chain joins TRBV4-1 to TRBJ2-3, with TRBD1 matching 8 bases. The CDR3 totals 17 residues. J was trimmed by 0 bases and V by 4 bases; bases with no gene match: 9. Looked up from germline, CDR1 is MGHRA and CDR2 is YSYEKL. CDR3 bases: TGCGCCAGCAGCCTTTCCGGGACAGGAACTAGCACAGATACGCAGTATTTT. It yields the protein CASSLSGTGTSTDTQYF.

There are a few counts of this clonotype. The genes are TRBV7-9 and TRBJ2-7; TRBD2 matches 7 bases. The junction had 9 bases not matched to a gene; V was cut back by 3 bases and J by 7 bases. Germline CDR1 and CDR2: SEHNR and FQNEAQ (reference sequence). The CDR3 is made up of 14 amino acids. DNA for the CDR3: TGTGCCAGCAGCTTTGGTAGCGGGCTTAGGGAGCAGTACTTC. This sequence encodes CASSFGSGLREQYF.

This clonotype has a handful of counts. The chain has TRBV20-1 and TRBJ2-7; possibly TRBD2 for D (6 bases). This CDR3 has 13 residues. CDR1 is DFQATT, CDR2 SNEGSKA, per germline (reference sequence). With 3 bases removed from V and 4 bases from J, the gap between germline ends came to 13 bases. This chain's CDR3 is CSARSAGRYEQYF. The CDR3 region has the DNA TGCAGTGCTAGGTCCGCGGGAAGATACGAGCAGTACTTC.

V usage is TRBV7-2 and J usage is TRBJ2-7; 7 nucleotides agree with TRBD1. This CDR3 region has 14 residues. V lost 4 bases and J lost 3; bases outside the gene matches: 6. From germline, CDR1 is SGHTA and CDR2 FQGNSA. CDR3 sequence reads: CASSSRQGHYEQYF. CDR3 nucleotides: TGTGCCAGCAGCTCCAGACAGGGCCACTACGAGCAGTACTTC.

This clonotype was counted between two and nine times. V and J are TRBV12-3 or TRBV12-4 and TRBJ2-1; 11 nucleotides match TRBD1. The CDR3 is 14 amino acids. Trimming cost V 6 bases and J 5 bases; bases outside gene matches: 3. The CDR3 here is CASSRGQGDNEQFF. For the CDR3, the DNA is TGTGCCAGCAGCCGGGGACAGGGGGACAATGAGCAGTTCTTC.

This clonotype has more than one count but fewer than ten. The chain has TRBV24-1 and TRBJ2-1; 7 bases line up with TRBD1. V gave up 7 bases and J gave up 6 bases; unmatched junction bases: 11. Germline V gene sequence: CDR1 KGHDR, CDR2 SFDVKD. The CDR3 has 15 residues. CDR3 in amino acids: CATRRGGAQSNEQFF. CDR3 DNA sequence: TGTGCCACCAGACGAGGGGGCGCACAATCCAATGAGCAGTTCTTC.

The chain recombines TRBV5-1 with TRBJ1-1, with 9 bases fitting TRBD1. The trim removed 5 bases at V and 5 bases at J, leaving 10 bases unmatched. This CDR3 region has 15 residues. Germline values: CDR1 SGHRS, CDR2 YFSETQ. CDR3 in DNA: TGCGCCAGCAGGTCGAGGGGACAGGGAGTTACTGAAGCTTTCTTT. This gives the protein CASRSRGQGVTEAFF. The full variable domain, completed using reference TRBV5-1 and TRBJ1-1, is KAGVTQTPRYLIKTRGQQVTLSCSPISGHRSVSWYQQTPGQGLQFLFEYFSETQRNKGNFPGRFSGRQFSNSRSEMNVSTLELGDSALYLCASRSRGQGVTEAFFGQGTRLTVV.

The V and J genes are TRBV20-1 and TRBJ2-2; TRBD2 is a possible D gene (5 bases). The CDR3 has 14 residues. The V end lost 5 bases, the J end lost 2 bases, and 12 bases lay between the germline ends. Germline V CDR1 and CDR2: DFQATT, SNEGSKA (reference sequence). The CDR3 nucleotides read TGCAGTGCTCGAGGGTGGGGTAACACCGGGGAGCTGTTTTTT. Its protein product is CSARGWGNTGELFF.

This clonotype was seen more than once but under ten times. The chain uses TRBV29-1 and TRBJ2-1; the match to TRBD1 covers 12 bases. Per germline, CDR1 SQVTM and CDR2 ANQGSEA. CDR3 length: 16 residues. Trimming cost V 4 bases and J 4 bases; bases outside gene matches: 8. CDR3 DNA sequence: TGCAGCGTTGCCGGGACAGGGGGCCCGGTTTACAATGAGCAGTTCTTC. Encoded protein: CSVAGTGGPVYNEQFF.

There are a few counts of this clonotype. The rearrangement joins TRBV4-1 to TRBJ1-2; D uncertain. Trimming cost V 0 bases and J 3 bases, with 11 bases left between them. The CDR3 has 15 residues. Germline V CDR1 and CDR2: MGHRA, YSYEKL. The CDR3 here is CASSQDSVLHYGYTF. In DNA, the CDR3 is TGCGCCAGCAGCCAAGATTCAGTTTTACACTATGGCTACACCTTC.

This rearrangement joins TRBV5-1 to TRBJ2-3, with no clear D. CDR1 SGHRS and CDR2 YFSETQ come from the germline V gene. The CDR3 contains 15 residues. The V end was cut by 0 bases, the J end by 6 bases, with 14 bases between. The CDR3 coding sequence is TGCGCCAGCAGCTTGGTAGTCCCGGGCCCGGATACGCAGTATTTT. Protein product: CASSLVVPGPDTQYF.

The chain uses TRBV4-1 and TRBJ1-6; 8 bases are shared with TRBD1. The germline V gene has CDR1 MGHRA and CDR2 YSYEKL. The V gene end was trimmed by 2 bases and the J gene end by 0 bases; junction bases not matched to a gene: 9. The CDR3 totals 19 residues. CDR3: CASSQFRGPPGSYNSPLHF. CDR3 nucleotide sequence: TGCGCCAGCAGCCAATTCAGGGGGCCTCCGGGCTCCTATAATTCACCCCTCCACTTT.

This clonotype was counted only a few times. This chain connects TRBV9 to TRBJ2-1; D is perhaps TRBD2 (5 bases). The CDR3 length is 13 residues. CDR1 SGDLS and CDR2 YYNGEE come from the germline V gene. The V end was cut by 2 bases, the J end by 10 bases, with 13 bases between. The CDR3 DNA reads TGTGCCAGCAGCGTTATAGACTATTCCGAGCAGTTCTTC. Translated: CASSVIDYSEQFF.

This clonotype was seen more than once but under ten times. This sequence joins TRBV7-6 and TRBJ2-3; no clear D gene. The CDR3 loop spans 14 amino acids. Trimming removed 7 bases from V and 0 bases from J, with 11 bases in between. Germline lookup yields CDR1 SGHVS and CDR2 FNYEAQ. The CDR3 protein is CASKRGVSTDTQYF. CDR3 in DNA: TGTGCCAGCAAGCGAGGAGTTAGCACAGATACGCAGTATTTT.

This chain joins TRBV7-9 and TRBJ2-7; 12 bases line up with TRBD2. With 10 bases clipped from V and 5 bases from J, the junction kept 6 bases outside the gene matches. Germline V gene sequence: CDR1 SEHNR, CDR2 FQNEAQ (reference sequence). This CDR3 region has 13 residues. CDR3 nucleotide sequence: TGTGCCACCTGGACTAGCGGGACCAACGAGCAGTACTTC. This codes for CATWTSGTNEQYF. Full variable domain (missing parts from reference TRBV7-9 and TRBJ2-7): DTGVSQNPRHKITKRGQNVTFRCDPISEHNRLYWYRQTLGQGPEFLTYFQNEAQLEKSRLLSDRFSAERPKGSFSTLEIQRTEQGDSAMYLCATWTSGTNEQYFGPGTRLTVT.

This chain uses TRBV5-5 with TRBJ2-3; tentatively, D is TRBD2 (6 bases). Deletions cut 4 bases from V and 2 bases from J, with 20 bases between. The CDR3 sequence is 17 residues long. CDR1 is SGHKS, CDR2 YYEKEE, per germline (reference sequence). DNA of the CDR3: TGTGCCAGCAGCCAAAAACTAGCATCCGCACACACAGATACGCAGTATTTT. Protein product: CASSQKLASAHTDTQYF.